This TCR beta chain was observed in a study of T-cell reconstitution after alpha-beta-depleted transplantation in children. CDR3 length equals 13 residues. V lost 4 bases to trimming and J lost 3 bases, with 13 bases between them. CDR1 is DFQATT, CDR2 SNEGSKA, per germline (reference sequence). Construction of the TCRbeta library involved unique molecular identifiers. TCRdb passed the PCR reads through MiXCR, listing each CDR3 protein once. This table has fewer than 550,000 distinct CDR3 sequences, about 11% appearing once. This clonotype was counted ten times or more. As yet, its antigen is unknown. Study outcomes and limitations: It was surviving recipient T cells and thymic progenitors that gave some patients high TCRbeta diversity at day 60. There were reportedly several hundred expanded graft clones from which alpha-beta T cells came about two months after transplant. Most T-cell counts and diversity one year after the transplant came from T cells that were newly produced.

This receptor was identified in a child under 10 years old with inherited bone marrow failure, due to receive a stem cell transplant. Here the sequenced sample was PBMCs, taken before TCRalphabeta/CD19-depleted stem cell transplant. The V gene is TRBV20-1, the J gene TRBJ2-7, with D perhaps TRBD2 (5 bases). CDR3 sequence (DNA): TGCAGTGCTAACCCTAGACGGGACTACGAGCAGTACTTC. Its translation is CSANPRRDYEQYF.